This T cell receptor beta chain was sequenced in a study of neurological immune-mediated disorders. TCRdb re-analysed the 5' RACE reads in MiXCR, keeping a single row per CDR3 protein. The table records approximately 41,000 distinct CDR3 sequences, 14% of them present only once. This clonotype was seen repeatedly, ten times or more. This clonotype was obtained from an older woman with HTLV-1-associated myelopathy (HAM/TSP). The sequenced material came from CD4+ T cells from blood.

The chain's CDR3 is CASSGQGGTEAFF. The CDR3 region has the DNA TGCGCCAGCAGCGGACAGGGTGGTACTGAAGCTTTCTTT. This chain uses TRBV5-1 with TRBJ1-1; 8 positions match TRBD1. Germline V lookup: CDR1 SGHRS, CDR2 YFSETQ. V was clipped by 4 bases and J by 5 bases; unmatched bases: 4. This CDR3 contains 13 residues.